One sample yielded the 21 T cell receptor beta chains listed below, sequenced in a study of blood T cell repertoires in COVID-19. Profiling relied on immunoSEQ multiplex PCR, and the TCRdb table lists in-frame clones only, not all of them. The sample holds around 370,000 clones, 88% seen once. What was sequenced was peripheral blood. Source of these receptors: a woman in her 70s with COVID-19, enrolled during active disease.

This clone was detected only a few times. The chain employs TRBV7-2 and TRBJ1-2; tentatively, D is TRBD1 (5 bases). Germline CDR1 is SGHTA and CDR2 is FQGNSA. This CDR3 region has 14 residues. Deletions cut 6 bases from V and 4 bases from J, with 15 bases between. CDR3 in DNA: TGTGCCAGCAGATCCACCCAGGGAGGCTATGGCTACACCTTC. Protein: CASRSTQGGYGYTF. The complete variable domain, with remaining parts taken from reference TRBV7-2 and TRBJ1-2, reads GAGVSQSPSNKVTEKGKDVELRCDPISGHTALYWYRQSLGQGLEFLIYFQGNSAPDKSGLPSDRFSAERTGGSVSTLTIQRTQQEDSAVYLCASRSTQGGYGYTFGSGTRLTVV.

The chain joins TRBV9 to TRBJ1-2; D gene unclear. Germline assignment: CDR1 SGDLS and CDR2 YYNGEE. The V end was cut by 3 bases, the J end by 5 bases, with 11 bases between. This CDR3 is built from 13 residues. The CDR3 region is CASSGPGAYGYTF. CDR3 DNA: TGTGCCAGCAGCGGGCCGGGAGCATATGGCTACACCTTC.

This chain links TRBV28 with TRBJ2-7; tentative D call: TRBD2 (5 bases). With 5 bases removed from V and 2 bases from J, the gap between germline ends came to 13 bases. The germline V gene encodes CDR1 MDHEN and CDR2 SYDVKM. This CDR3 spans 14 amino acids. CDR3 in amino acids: CASSPRAPPYEQYF. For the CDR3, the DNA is TGTGCCAGCAGTCCGCGGGCTCCTCCCTACGAGCAGTACTTC.

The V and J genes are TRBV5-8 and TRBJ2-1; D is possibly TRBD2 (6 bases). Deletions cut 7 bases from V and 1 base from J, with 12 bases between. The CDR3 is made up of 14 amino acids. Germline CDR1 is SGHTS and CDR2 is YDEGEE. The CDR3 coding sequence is TGTGCCAGCGTCGGGGGAATTTCCTACAATGAGCAGTTCTTC. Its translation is CASVGGISYNEQFF.

CDR3 in DNA: TGTGCCACTACGCGGGGGGGGTCCTACGAGCAGTACTTC. This translates into CATTRGGSYEQYF. This chain joins TRBV6-6 and TRBJ2-7; 9 positions match TRBD2. The V and J ends lost 10 bases and 1 base, in that order; junction bases with no gene match: 5. Germline lookup yields CDR1 MNHNY and CDR2 SVGAGI (reference sequence). The CDR3 extends over 13 amino acids.

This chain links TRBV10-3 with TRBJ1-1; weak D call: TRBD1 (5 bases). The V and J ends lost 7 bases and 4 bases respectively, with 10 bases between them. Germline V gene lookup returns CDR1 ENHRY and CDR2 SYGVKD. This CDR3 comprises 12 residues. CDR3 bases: TGTGCCATCAAGACAGCATCCACTGAAGCTTTCTTT. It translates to CAIKTASTEAFF.

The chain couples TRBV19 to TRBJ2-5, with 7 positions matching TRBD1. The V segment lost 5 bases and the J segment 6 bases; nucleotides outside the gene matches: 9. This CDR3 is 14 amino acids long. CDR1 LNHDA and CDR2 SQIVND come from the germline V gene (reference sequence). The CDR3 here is CASSADREVKTQYF. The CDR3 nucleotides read TGTGCCAGTAGTGCCGACAGGGAAGTGAAGACCCAGTACTTC.

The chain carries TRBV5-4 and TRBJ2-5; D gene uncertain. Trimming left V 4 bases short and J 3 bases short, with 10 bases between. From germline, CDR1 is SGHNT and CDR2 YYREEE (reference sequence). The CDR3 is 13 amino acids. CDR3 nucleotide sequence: TGTGCCAGCAGCCCGAGGTCCGAAGAGACCCAGTACTTC. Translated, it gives CASSPRSEETQYF. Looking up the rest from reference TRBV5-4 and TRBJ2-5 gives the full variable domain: ETGVTQSPTHLIKTRGQQVTLRCSSQSGHNTVSWYQQALGQGPQFIFQYYREEENGRGNFPPRFSGLQFPNYSSELNVNALELDDSALYLCASSPRSEETQYFGPGTRLLVL.

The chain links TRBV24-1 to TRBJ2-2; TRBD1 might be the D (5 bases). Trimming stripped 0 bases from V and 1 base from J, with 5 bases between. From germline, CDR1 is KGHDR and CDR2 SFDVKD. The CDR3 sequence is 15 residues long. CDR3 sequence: CATSDLDRNTGELFF. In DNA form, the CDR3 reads TGTGCCACCAGTGATTTGGACAGGAACACCGGGGAGCTGTTTTTT.

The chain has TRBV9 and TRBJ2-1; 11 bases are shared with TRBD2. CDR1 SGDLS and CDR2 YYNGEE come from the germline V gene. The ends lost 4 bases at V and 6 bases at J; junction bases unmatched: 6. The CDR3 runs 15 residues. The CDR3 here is CASSTGLAAINEQFF. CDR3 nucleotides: TGTGCCAGCAGCACGGGACTAGCGGCGATCAATGAGCAGTTCTTC.

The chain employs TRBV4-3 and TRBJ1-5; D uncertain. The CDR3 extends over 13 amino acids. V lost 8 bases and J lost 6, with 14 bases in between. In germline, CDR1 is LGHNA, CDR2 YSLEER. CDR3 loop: CASSRSEGQPQHF. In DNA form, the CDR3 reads TGCGCCAGCTCTAGATCCGAGGGTCAGCCCCAGCATTTT.

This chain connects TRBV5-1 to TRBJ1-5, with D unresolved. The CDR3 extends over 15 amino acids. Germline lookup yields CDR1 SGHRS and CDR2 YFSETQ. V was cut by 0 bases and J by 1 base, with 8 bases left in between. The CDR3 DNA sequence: TGCGCCAGCAGCTTGGGTGCGGGGAGCAATCAGCCCCAGCATTTT. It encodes CASSLGAGSNQPQHF.

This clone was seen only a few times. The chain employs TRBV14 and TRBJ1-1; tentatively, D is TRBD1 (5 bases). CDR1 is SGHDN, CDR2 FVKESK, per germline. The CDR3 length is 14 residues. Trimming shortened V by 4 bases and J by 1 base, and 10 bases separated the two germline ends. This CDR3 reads CASSPETENTEAFF. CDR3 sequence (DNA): TGTGCCAGCAGCCCGGAGACAGAGAACACTGAAGCTTTCTTT. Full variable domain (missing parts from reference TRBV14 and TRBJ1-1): EAGVTQFPSHSVIEKGQTVTLRCDPISGHDNLYWYRRVMGKEIKFLLHFVKESKQDESGMPNNRFLAERTGGTYSTLKVQPAELEDSGVYFCASSPETENTEAFFGQGTRLTVV.

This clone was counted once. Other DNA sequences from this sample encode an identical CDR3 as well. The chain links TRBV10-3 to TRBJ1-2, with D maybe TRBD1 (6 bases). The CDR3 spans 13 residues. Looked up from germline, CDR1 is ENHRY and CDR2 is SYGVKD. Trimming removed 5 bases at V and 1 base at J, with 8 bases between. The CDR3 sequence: CAISPDSNYGYTF. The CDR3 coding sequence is TGTGCCATCAGTCCGGACAGTAACTATGGCTACACCTTC.

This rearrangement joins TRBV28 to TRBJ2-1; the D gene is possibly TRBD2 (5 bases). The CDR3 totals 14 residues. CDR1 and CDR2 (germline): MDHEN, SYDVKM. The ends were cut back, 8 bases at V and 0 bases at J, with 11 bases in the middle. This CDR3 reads CASSPGSSYNEQFF. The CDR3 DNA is TGTGCCAGCTCTCCGGGGAGCTCCTACAATGAGCAGTTCTTC.

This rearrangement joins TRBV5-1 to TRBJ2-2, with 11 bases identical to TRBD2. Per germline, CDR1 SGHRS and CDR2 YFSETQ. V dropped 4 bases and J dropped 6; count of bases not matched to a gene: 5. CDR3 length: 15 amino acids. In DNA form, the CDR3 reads TGCGCCAGCAGCCCCGGGACTAGCGGCCCCGGGGAGCTGTTTTTT. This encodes CASSPGTSGPGELFF.

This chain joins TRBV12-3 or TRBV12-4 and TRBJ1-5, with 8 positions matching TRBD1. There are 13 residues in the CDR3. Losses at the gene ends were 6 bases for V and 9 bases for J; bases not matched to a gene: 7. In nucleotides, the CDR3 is TGTGCCAGCAGAGCAGGGGGCTGGGGGCCCCAGCATTTT. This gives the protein CASRAGGWGPQHF.

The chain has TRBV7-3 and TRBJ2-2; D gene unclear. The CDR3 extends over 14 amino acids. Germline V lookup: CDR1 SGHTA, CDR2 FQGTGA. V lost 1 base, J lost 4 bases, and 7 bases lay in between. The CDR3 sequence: CASSLKRSTGELFF. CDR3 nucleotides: TGTGCCAGCAGCTTAAAGAGGTCCACCGGGGAGCTGTTTTTT.

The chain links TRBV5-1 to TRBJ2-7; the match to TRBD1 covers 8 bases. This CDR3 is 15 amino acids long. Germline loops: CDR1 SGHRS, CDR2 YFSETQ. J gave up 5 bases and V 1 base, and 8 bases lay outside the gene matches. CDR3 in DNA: TGCGCCAGCAGCTTGAGGCAGGGGGCTCTACACGAGCAGTACTTC. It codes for CASSLRQGALHEQYF.

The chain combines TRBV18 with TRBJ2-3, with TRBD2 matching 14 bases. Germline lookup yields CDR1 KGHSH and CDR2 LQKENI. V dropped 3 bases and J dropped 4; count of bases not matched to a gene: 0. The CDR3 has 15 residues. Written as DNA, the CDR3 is TGTGCCAGCTCACCGACTAGCGGGGGGGCAGATACGCAGTATTTT. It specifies CASSPTSGGADTQYF.

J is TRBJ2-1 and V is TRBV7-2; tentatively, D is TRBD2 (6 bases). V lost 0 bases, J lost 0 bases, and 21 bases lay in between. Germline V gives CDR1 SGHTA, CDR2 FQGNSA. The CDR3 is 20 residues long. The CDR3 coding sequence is TGTGCCAGCAGCTTAGCGGGAATGAATGCAGGGAGGAGCTCCTACAATGAGCAGTTCTTC. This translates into CASSLAGMNAGRSSYNEQFF.